This entry features one TCR beta chain sequence. Antigen: not known. One end of the junction does not line up with germline, which may come from a read error. The sorted-subset replicate PCRs were given about 200 ng DNA, which is tens of thousands of T cell genomes. Generated by immunoSEQ multiplex PCR, the TCRdb table keeps only in-frame clones and is missing some. Here the sample spans about 2.3 million clones, around 92% being singletons. These data belong to a study of shared clonotypes between healthy human individuals. Study results and caveats: Among donors, clonotype sharing was expected to be affected by sequencing depth. Generation probabilities were higher for clonotypes shared across all four sorted-subset donors than for unshared ones. A limitation of the genetic and exposure-history diversity represented arose from few donors.

Germline V gene lookup returns CDR1 SGDLS and CDR2 YYNGEE. The CDR3 loop spans 15 amino acids. The chain recombines TRBV9 with TRBJ2-3; D might be TRBD1 or TRBD2, each matching 5 bases. The receptor was isolated from a man aged 18 to 30 in good health. Some clones in this sample may be carry-over from other donors' samples. Input material: naive CD4+ T cells from PBMCs. As to subset: CD45RA+ positively selected. DNA for the CDR3: TGTGCCAGCACCGTAGGGGACGGATTCACAGATACGCAGTATTTT. It codes for CASTVGDGFTDTQYF.